This entry lists 14 T cell receptor beta chains sequenced from one sample in a study of blood T cells in healthy people across ages (dated by TCRdb to 2014 to 2015). Library preparation employed 5' RACE. The listed sequencing device is Illumina HiSeq 2500. The second PCR ran for roughly 7 to 12 cycles and used a J-beta primer mix along with a sample-barcoded 5' primer. TCRdb applied fastp at Q25 and MiXCR to the public reads, then kept only in-frame beta chains. Entries are consolidated by CDR3 protein sequence, retaining the most common genes and DNA. The sample contains more than 800,000 distinct CDR3 sequences, more than 25% of them found a single time. The ten biggest clones cover 15% to 20% of the sample. The sequenced material came from blood. The receptors come from a woman aged 80 or over in good health.

This clonotype came up a few times. The CDR3 DNA reads TGCGCCAGCAGCCCTCAAGGCCAGATCACAGATACGCAGTATTTT. It is translated as CASSPQGQITDTQYF. The rearrangement joins TRBV5-1 to TRBJ2-3; D gene unclear. V was clipped by 4 bases and J by 2 bases, with 14 bases between them. The CDR3 is 15 residues long. The V gene's germline CDR1 is SGHRS and CDR2 YFSETQ.

This clonotype was counted only a few times. A much more abundant neighbour one base away suggests this may be a read error. In nucleotides, the CDR3 is TGTGCCAGCAGCTTAGGCGGCGGTTTCTACAATGAGCAGTACTTC. This encodes CASSLGGGFYNEQYF. This chain joins TRBV7-2 and TRBJ2-1; no firm D call. The J call may be incorrect, as the DNA end agrees better with TRBJ2-7. Germline V gene data show CDR1 as SGHTA and CDR2 as FQGNSA. The CDR3 consists of 15 residues.

This clonotype has a count of ten or more. This chain joins TRBV12-3 or TRBV12-4 and TRBJ1-4; D unresolved. Trimming pared 5 bases from V and 0 bases from J, leaving 16 bases between. CDR3 length equals 17 residues. Here the CDR3 reads CASSPSQRIATNEKLFF. The CDR3 bases are TGTGCCAGCAGTCCATCTCAGAGAATTGCAACTAATGAAAAACTGTTTTTT.

This clonotype was detected ten times or more. The J gene is TRBJ2-3, the V gene TRBV7-2, with a weak D call TRBD2 (7 bases). Germline lookup yields CDR1 SGHTA and CDR2 FQGNSA. Trimming left V 5 bases short and J 7 bases short, with 16 bases between. The CDR3 sequence is 14 residues long. CDR3 sequence (DNA): TGTGCCAGCAGCGAAGGGGGGGCCATCAATACGCAGTATTTT. This sequence encodes CASSEGGAINTQYF.

The rearrangement uses TRBV15 and TRBJ1-4; D unclear. CDR3 length: 15 amino acids. V lost 0 bases, J lost 0 bases, and 5 bases lay in between. Germline CDR1 and CDR2: LNHNV and YYDKDF (reference sequence). This CDR3 reads CATSRDGATNEKLFF. In DNA form, the CDR3 reads TGTGCCACCAGCAGAGATGGCGCAACTAATGAAAAACTGTTTTTT.

This clonotype was seen more than once but under ten times. This may come from a read error, since a much larger clone is one base off. The rearrangement joins TRBV6-6 to TRBJ2-5; D ambiguous. TRBJ2-7 matches the DNA end more closely, so the J call is doubtful. The germline V gene has CDR1 MNHNY and CDR2 SVGAGI (reference sequence). This CDR3 region has 12 residues. This CDR3 is CASSTTPCEQYF. DNA of the CDR3: TGTGCCAGCAGTACGACACCCTGCGAGCAGTACTTC.

A note on this clonotype: Since the CDR3 does not end with the conserved phenylalanine or tryptophan, this likely comes from a read error. The chain employs TRBV18 and TRBJ2-7; possible D gene TRBD1, 6 bases. The CDR3 totals 14 residues. CDR1 and CDR2 from the germline V gene are KGHSH and LQKENI. V was cut by 1 base and J by 7 bases, with 14 bases left in between. This CDR3 reads CASSPREGGNEQYS. CDR3 nucleotide sequence: TGTGCCAGCTCACCACGGGAAGGGGGAAATGAGCAGTACTCC.

Many counts were recorded for this clonotype. V usage is TRBV7-2 and J usage is TRBJ2-7, with D possibly called TRBD1 or TRBD2 (5 bases each). The CDR3 is made up of 16 amino acids. CDR1 is SGHTA and CDR2 is FQGNSA in the germline V gene. Trimming removed 3 bases from V and 0 bases from J, with 15 bases in between. As DNA, the CDR3 is TGTGCCAGCAGCTTCCCGAGGACGAGGGGCTCCTACGAGCAGTACTTC. Its protein is CASSFPRTRGSYEQYF.

This clonotype was counted ten times or more. V gene TRBV15 combines with J gene TRBJ2-7; 9 bases are shared with TRBD1. After removal of 6 bases from V and 2 bases from J, the junction contained 5 bases not matched to a gene. Germline V gene data show CDR1 as LNHNV and CDR2 as YYDKDF (reference sequence). The CDR3 consists of 14 residues. CDR3 in amino acids: CATRPDRGPYEQYF. Here the CDR3 DNA reads TGTGCCACCAGACCGGACAGGGGACCCTACGAGCAGTACTTC.

The gene calls are TRBV20-1 and TRBJ2-4; 8 bases are a match to TRBD1. Trimming removed 0 bases from V and 3 bases from J; junction bases left unmatched: 7. The CDR3 length is 16 residues. CDR1 is DFQATT and CDR2 is SNEGSKA in the germline V gene (reference sequence). The CDR3 nucleotides read TGCAGTGCTAGAGACTGGCAGGGGGCGATCAAAAACATTCAGTACTTC. Translation gives CSARDWQGAIKNIQYF.

The chain links TRBV24-1 to TRBJ2-1, with D perhaps matching TRBD1 (5 bases). The V gene's germline CDR1 is KGHDR and CDR2 SFDVKD. Trimming pared 2 bases from V and 13 bases from J, leaving 20 bases between. This CDR3 spans 15 amino acids. CDR3 loop: CATSDSRTTQETQFF. CDR3 in DNA: TGTGCCACCAGTGATTCCCGGACAACCCAAGAGACCCAGTTCTTC.

The rearrangement links TRBV20-1 to TRBJ1-6, with D possibly being TRBD1 (5 bases). V was pared by 1 base and J by 6 bases, with 10 bases between. The CDR3 length is 14 residues. Germline lookup yields CDR1 DFQATT and CDR2 SNEGSKA (reference sequence). The CDR3 here is CSARGQGSNSPLHF. CDR3 DNA sequence: TGCAGTGCTAGAGGTCAGGGCTCTAATTCACCCCTCCACTTT.

Many counts were recorded for this clonotype. DNA for the CDR3: TGTGCCAGCAGTTTAAGAGGGACAGGGGCCTACAATGAGCAGTTCTTC. Translation: CASSLRGTGAYNEQFF. J is TRBJ2-1 and V is TRBV12-3 or TRBV12-4; 10 nucleotides agree with TRBD1. The CDR3 extends over 16 amino acids. The trim removed 2 bases at V and 2 bases at J, leaving 3 bases unmatched.

This chain joins TRBV7-2 and TRBJ1-2; D ambiguous. From germline, CDR1 is SGHTA and CDR2 FQGNSA. The CDR3 extends over 14 amino acids. The V end was cut by 4 bases, the J end by 4 bases, with 13 bases between. CDR3 sequence: CASSSRADGYGYTF. CDR3 bases: TGTGCCAGCAGCTCCCGAGCTGATGGCTATGGCTACACCTTC.